This T cell receptor beta chain derives from a study of cytomegalovirus exposure and HLA in healthy donors. Study findings and constraints: The majority of TCR sequences were rare, yet some public TCRs appeared in many donors.

In the case of this clone: Its antigen remains unidentified.

The CDR3 loop spans 15 amino acids. CDR1 MGHDK and CDR2 SYGVNS come from the germline V gene. Deletions cut 1 base from V and 0 bases from J, with 10 bases between. Here immunoSEQ multiplex PCR was the method, and the copy in TCRdb shows in-frame clones only, minus some. In the table there are around 95,000 clones, around 85% of which are singletons. The TCR comes from a man aged 18-30 years in good health and CMV-seropositive. The V and J genes are TRBV25-1 and TRBJ2-7, with D perhaps matching TRBD2 (7 bases). The sample consisted of PBMCs. CDR3 residues: CASSEWGGPSYEQYF. In DNA, the CDR3 is TGTGCCAGCAGTGAATGGGGGGGGCCCTCCTACGAGCAGTACTTC.